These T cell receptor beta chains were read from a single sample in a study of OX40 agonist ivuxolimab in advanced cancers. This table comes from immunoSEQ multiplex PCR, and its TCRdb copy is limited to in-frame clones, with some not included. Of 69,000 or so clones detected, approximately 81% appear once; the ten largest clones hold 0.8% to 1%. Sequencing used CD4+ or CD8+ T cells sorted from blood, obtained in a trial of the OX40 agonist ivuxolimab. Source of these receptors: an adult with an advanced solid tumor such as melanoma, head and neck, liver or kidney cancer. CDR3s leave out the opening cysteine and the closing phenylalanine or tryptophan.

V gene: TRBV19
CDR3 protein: ASSVKFNQPQH

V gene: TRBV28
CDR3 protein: ASSFRLNSPLH

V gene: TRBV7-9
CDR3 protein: ASSFGLVWEQF

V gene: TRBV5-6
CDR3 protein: ASSTRETQY

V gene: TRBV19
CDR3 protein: ASSIPNLGGYT

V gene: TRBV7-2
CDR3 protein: ASSTRDRGRDGYT

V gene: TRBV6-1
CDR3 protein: ASSEIWGGGGEQF

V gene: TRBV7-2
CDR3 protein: ASSLDAPPDTQY

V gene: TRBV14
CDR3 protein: ASSQYDTHFGYT

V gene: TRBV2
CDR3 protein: ASTWDLAYEQY

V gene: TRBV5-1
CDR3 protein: ASSPPTRQGATDTEAF

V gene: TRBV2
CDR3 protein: ASRGNSGGNEQF

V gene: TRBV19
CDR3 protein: ASSVPTGETQY

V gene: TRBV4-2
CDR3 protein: ASSLWLSGANVLT

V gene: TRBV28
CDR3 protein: ASSLFRLGRETQY

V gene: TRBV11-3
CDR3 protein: ASSLGQGKSEKLF

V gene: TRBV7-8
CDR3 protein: ASSLTGDQPQH

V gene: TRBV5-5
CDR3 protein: ASMGAGSEQY

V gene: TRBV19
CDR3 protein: ASIGTGSSGANVLT

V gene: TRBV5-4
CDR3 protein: ASSLAQRPYNEQF

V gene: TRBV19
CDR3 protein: ASSISGATNYGYT

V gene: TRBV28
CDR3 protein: ASLVRLNTEAF

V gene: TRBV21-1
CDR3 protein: ASSNRTSGSSYEQY